This T cell receptor beta chain was recovered during a study of neoadjuvant nivolumab and ipilimumab in lung cancer. TCRdb's table, derived via immunoSEQ multiplex PCR, lists solely in-frame clones and lacks some. The table records 9,500 to 10,000 clones, 81% of them present only once. Findings of the study overall: Resected-tumor TCR richness correlated positively with pretherapy blood richness. Compared with tumor-adjacent uninvolved lung, resected tumors showed greater richness and clonality. Only two of four nivolumab-treated tumors gained richness and clonality by surgery. TCR clonality did not significantly correlate with pathologic tumor regression.

The V segment lost 1 base and the J segment 5 bases; nucleotides outside the gene matches: 18. Per the germline V gene, CDR1 is MGHRA and CDR2 is YSYEKL. This CDR3 is 20 amino acids long. Of note for this clone: The antigen remains undetermined.

V usage is TRBV4-1 and J usage is TRBJ2-5; TRBD2 matches at 11 bases. The sample was peripheral blood, taken before neoadjuvant nivolumab, alone or with ipilimumab. The TCR comes from an adult with non-small cell lung cancer. The CDR3 DNA reads as TGCGCCAGCAGCCAAGTTTTTCGGGCCGTGGTAGCGGGAGGGCGGGAGACCCAGTACTTC. Protein product: CASSQVFRAVVAGGRETQYF.